This TCR beta chain stems from a study of T cell responses to AZD1222 COVID-19 vaccine. As for the study in general: Second-dose recipients at about 4 or about 12 weeks were treated as one pooled group. Points from the study as a whole: CD4 TCRs linked to vaccination spanned spike, dominating at 160-218 and 743-854. Spike-specific TCRs gained breadth and depth after people received two AZD1222 doses.

The length of the CDR3 is 13 residues. Trimming removed 8 bases at V and 0 bases at J, with 8 bases between. Germline assignment: CDR1 LNHDA and CDR2 SQIVND (reference sequence). Assay: immunoSEQ multiplex PCR; the TCRdb copy retains only in-frame clones and omits some. The table has over 90,000 clones, less than 90% seen once. Details on this clone: The antigen remains undetermined.

The source is an adult in good health. The sample consisted of peripheral blood, taken on day 0 of AZD1222 vaccination. The rearrangement uses TRBV19 and TRBJ1-5; possible D gene TRBD1, 5 bases. The CDR3 loop is CASSTDSNQPQHF. CDR3 bases: TGTGCCAGTTCGACAGATAGCAATCAGCCCCAGCATTTT.